The entry below describes one T cell receptor (beta chain). Its antigen is not known. This sample is part of a study of graft-versus-host responses after intestinal transplantation. Study-wide background: Recipients across the board were started on anti-thymocyte globulin induction, then kept on tacrolimus and steroids for around 3 years.

General observations from the study: Association was observed between peak circulating GvH clone levels and early post-transplant HvG declines. Among recipient marrow samples, GvH clones were found; some appeared first in ileum or blood.

Sequencing used immunoSEQ multiplex PCR; TCRdb keeps in-frame clones, though not all of them. This repertoire shows 85,000 to 100,000 clones, around 92% found once; its top ten account for approximately 0.064%. Trimming took 0 bases from V and 7 from J, leaving 19 bases between them. Germline loops: CDR1 GTSNPN, CDR2 SVGIG (reference sequence). This CDR3 has 15 residues. This material consisted of unstimulated CD8+ T cells sorted from spleen or lymph node cells, taken before transplant. The TCR sequence derives from a human donor who was the organ donor for an intestinal transplant. The gene calls are TRBV30 and TRBJ2-7; a possible D gene is TRBD1 (7 bases). In DNA form, the CDR3 reads TGTGCCTGGAGTGTACCAGGGGGGCGCCGCATGGAGCAGTACTTC. Translation gives CAWSVPGGRRMEQYF.